The 15 T cell receptor beta chains below all came from one sample that was sequenced in a study of control samples from healthy donors and cancer patients. Measured with immunoSEQ multiplex PCR; TCRdb has only the in-frame clones, and not every one. The repertoire holds roughly 170,000 clones, 75% to 95% seen once, with approximately 2% in the top ten. The sequenced sample consisted of blood. These receptor sequences come from a woman aged 40 to 50 in good health.

The gene calls are TRBV7-9 and TRBJ2-5; 7 bases map to TRBD1. V shed 3 bases and J 4 bases; nucleotides not matched to a gene: 8. This CDR3 spans 15 amino acids. Germline V gene sequence: CDR1 SEHNR, CDR2 FQNEAQ (reference sequence). The CDR3 is CASSFLQTGAETQYF. CDR3 bases: TGTGCCAGCAGCTTTCTCCAAACAGGGGCAGAGACCCAGTACTTC.

The rearrangement joins TRBV10-3 to TRBJ2-1; D uncertain. There are 13 residues in the CDR3. The germline V and J ends were trimmed by 0 bases and 6 bases, with 6 bases remaining between them. Germline V CDR1 and CDR2: ENHRY, SYGVKD. As DNA, the CDR3 is TGTGCCATCAGTGAGTCCACGGCCAATGAGCAGTTCTTC. This encodes CAISESTANEQFF.

This rearrangement joins TRBV11-2 to TRBJ2-7; D possibly corresponds to TRBD2 (6 bases). The CDR3 covers 17 residues. Germline V gene data show CDR1 as SGHAT and CDR2 as FQNNGV. With 3 bases removed from V and 4 bases from J, the gap between germline ends came to 22 bases. Written as DNA, the CDR3 is TGTGCCAGCAGCTTTGCTCGCGGGGAATTCCATGGGTACGAGCAGTACTTC. Protein sequence: CASSFARGEFHGYEQYF.

The chain is built from TRBV19 and TRBJ2-7, with 8 bases identical to TRBD1. Trimming cost V 6 bases and J 4 bases; bases outside gene matches: 8. CDR1 is LNHDA and CDR2 is SQIVND in the germline V gene (reference sequence). The length of the CDR3 is 14 residues. Here the CDR3 reads CASSPSTGDYEQYF. Written as DNA, the CDR3 is TGTGCCAGTAGCCCCTCGACAGGGGATTACGAGCAGTACTTC. Full variable domain (missing parts from reference TRBV19 and TRBJ2-7): DGGITQSPKYLFRKEGQNVTLSCEQNLNHDAMYWYRQDPGQGLRLIYYSQIVNDFQKGDIAEGYSVSREKKESFPLTVTSAQKNPTAFYLCASSPSTGDYEQYFGPGTRLTVT.

V usage is TRBV11-1 and J usage is TRBJ1-2; the D is unclear. The length of the CDR3 is 14 residues. Looked up from germline, CDR1 is SGHAT and CDR2 is FQDESV (reference sequence). V was shortened by 2 bases and J by 0 bases, with 7 bases between the two germline ends. The chain's CDR3 is CASSLLGSNYGYTF. The CDR3 bases are TGTGCCAGCAGCTTACTGGGATCTAACTATGGCTACACCTTC.

In this sample, this clone turned up a few times. This rearrangement joins TRBV5-6 to TRBJ2-1; the D is unclear. V shed 3 bases and J shed 7 bases, with 8 bases lying between them. CDR3 size: 12 residues. Germline V lookup: CDR1 SGHDT, CDR2 YYEEEE. CDR3 nucleotides: TGTGCCAGCAGCTCAACTCAGAATGAGCAGTTCTTC. Its translation is CASSSTQNEQFF.

This chain joins TRBV9 and TRBJ1-1, with 8 bases fitting TRBD1. Losses at the gene ends were 4 bases for V and 5 bases for J; bases not matched to a gene: 13. Germline values: CDR1 SGDLS, CDR2 YYNGEE. This CDR3 region has 16 residues. The CDR3 coding sequence is TGTGCCAGCAGCCTAGGGGGACAGGTCCCGTGGACTGAAGCTTTCTTT. This translates into CASSLGGQVPWTEAFF.

The J gene is TRBJ2-7, the V gene TRBV27; D not certain. CDR3 length: 15 amino acids. Germline CDR1 and CDR2: MNHEY and SMNVEV (reference sequence). The germline V and J ends were trimmed by 3 bases and 4 bases, with 16 bases remaining between them. The CDR3 here is CASSFGSPPQYEQYF. CDR3 bases: TGTGCCAGCAGTTTTGGGTCACCACCTCAATACGAGCAGTACTTC.

This chain uses TRBV5-5 with TRBJ2-7, with unresolved D. Germline V gene lookup returns CDR1 SGHKS and CDR2 YYEKEE (reference sequence). The CDR3 spans 13 residues. Trimming pared 0 bases from V and 1 base from J, leaving 5 bases between. The CDR3, as DNA: TGTGCCAGCAGCTTGGAATCTTCCTACGAGCAGTACTTC. Protein product: CASSLESSYEQYF.

J is TRBJ1-2 and V is TRBV7-2; D unclear. Per the germline V gene, CDR1 is SGHTA and CDR2 is FQGNSA. V gave up 5 bases and J gave up 7 bases, with 20 bases separating them. The CDR3 has 15 residues. The CDR3 reads CASSQYTSGDPGYTF. Written as DNA, the CDR3 is TGTGCCAGCAGCCAATATACCTCCGGGGATCCTGGCTACACCTTC. Filled out from reference TRBV7-2 and TRBJ1-2, the complete variable domain reads GAGVSQSPSNKVTEKGKDVELRCDPISGHTALYWYRQSLGQGLEFLIYFQGNSAPDKSGLPSDRFSAERTGGSVSTLTIQRTQQEDSAVYLCASSQYTSGDPGYTFGSGTRLTVV.

The CDR3 DNA reads as TGTGCCAGTACCCCCTCGGGGGGCACTTCTAGCAATCAGCCCCAGCATTTT. Translating it yields CASTPSGGTSSNQPQHF. V is TRBV19 and J is TRBJ1-5; D might be TRBD1 (6 bases). This CDR3 comprises 17 residues. Trimming took 7 bases from V and 0 from J, leaving 19 bases between them. Germline-derived CDR1 and CDR2 are LNHDA and SQIVND (reference sequence).

To note about this clone: Additional DNA sequences in this sample encode the identical CDR3. V gene TRBV20-1 combines with J gene TRBJ2-5; D call uncertain. The CDR3 totals 11 residues. V was clipped by 3 bases and J by 4 bases, with 6 bases between them. Germline V gene lookup returns CDR1 DFQATT and CDR2 SNEGSKA (reference sequence). The CDR3, as DNA: TGCAGTGCTAGGGAAGGAGAGACCCAGTACTTC. It specifies CSAREGETQYF.

The J gene is TRBJ1-1, the V gene TRBV12-5; unclear D gene. The CDR3 extends over 16 amino acids. CDR1 is LGHNT, CDR2 FRNRAP, per germline. V was clipped by 1 base and J by 0 bases, with 12 bases between them. The CDR3, as DNA: TGTGCTAGTGGTTTGGGCAGGTCGAGCTTGAACACTGAAGCTTTCTTT. It codes for CASGLGRSSLNTEAFF.

J is TRBJ2-1 and V is TRBV4-2; TRBD2 matches 11 bases. V lost 4 bases and J lost 6; bases outside the gene matches: 8. The CDR3 covers 16 residues. From germline, CDR1 is LGHNA and CDR2 YNFKEQ. The CDR3 DNA sequence: TGTGCCAGCAGCCCCTCTATAGCGGGGGGGCCCAATGAGCAGTTCTTC. Its protein product is CASSPSIAGGPNEQFF.

The genes are TRBV5-1 and TRBJ1-2; D not certain. Trimming stripped 3 bases from V and 4 bases from J, with 13 bases between. Germline loops: CDR1 SGHRS, CDR2 YFSETQ. The CDR3 runs to 14 residues. For the CDR3, the DNA is TGCGCCAGCAGCTCTAATGTGGGGTCCTATGGCTACACCTTC. Amino acids: CASSSNVGSYGYTF.